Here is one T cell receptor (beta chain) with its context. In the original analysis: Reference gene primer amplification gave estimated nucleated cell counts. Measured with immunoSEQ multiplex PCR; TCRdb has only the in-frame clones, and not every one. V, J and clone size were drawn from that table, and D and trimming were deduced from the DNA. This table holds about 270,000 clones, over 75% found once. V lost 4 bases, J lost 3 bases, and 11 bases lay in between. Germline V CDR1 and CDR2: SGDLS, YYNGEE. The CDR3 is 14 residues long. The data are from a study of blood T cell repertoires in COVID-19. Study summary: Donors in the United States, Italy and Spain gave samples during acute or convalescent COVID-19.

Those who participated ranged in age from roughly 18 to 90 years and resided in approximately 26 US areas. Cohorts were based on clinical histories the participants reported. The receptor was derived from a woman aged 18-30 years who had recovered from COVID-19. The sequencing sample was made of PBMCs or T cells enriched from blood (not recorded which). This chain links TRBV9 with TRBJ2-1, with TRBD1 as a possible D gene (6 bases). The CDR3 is CASSPQGHYNEQFF. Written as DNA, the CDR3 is TGTGCCAGCAGCCCCCAGGGGCACTACAATGAGCAGTTCTTC.